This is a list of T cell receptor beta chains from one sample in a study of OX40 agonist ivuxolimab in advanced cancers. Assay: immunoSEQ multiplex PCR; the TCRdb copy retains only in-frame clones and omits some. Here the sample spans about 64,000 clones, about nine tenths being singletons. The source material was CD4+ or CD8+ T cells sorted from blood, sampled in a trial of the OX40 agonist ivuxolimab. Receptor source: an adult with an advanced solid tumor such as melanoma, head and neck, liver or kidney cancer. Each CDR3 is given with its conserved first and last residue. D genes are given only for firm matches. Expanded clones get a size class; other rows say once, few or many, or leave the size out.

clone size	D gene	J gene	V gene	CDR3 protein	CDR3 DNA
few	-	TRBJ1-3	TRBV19	CASRRGVGGNTIYF	TGTGCCAGTAGGAGAGGGGTTGGCGGAAACACCATATATTTT
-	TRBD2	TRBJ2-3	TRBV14	CASSHSAGATDTQYF	TGTGCCAGCAGCCATTCGGCGGGAGCCACAGATACGCAGTATTTT
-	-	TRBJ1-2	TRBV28	CAIKKDARTGGYTF	TGTGCCATCAAAAAGGACGCGCGGACGGGGGGCTACACCTTC
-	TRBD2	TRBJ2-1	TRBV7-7	CASSFGTSLSEQFF	TGTGCTAGCAGCTTCGGGACTAGCTTGAGTGAGCAGTTCTTC
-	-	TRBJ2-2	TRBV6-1	CASSELALNTGELFF	TGTGCCAGCAGTGAATTGGCCCTGAACACCGGGGAGCTGTTTTTT
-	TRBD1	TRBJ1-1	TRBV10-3	CASLGQSLQTGAEAFF	TGTGCCAGCTTGGGACAGAGCCTTCAGACCGGGGCTGAAGCTTTCTTT
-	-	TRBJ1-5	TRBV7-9	CASSFSSNQPQHF	TGTGCCAGCAGCTTTAGTAGCAATCAGCCCCAGCATTTT
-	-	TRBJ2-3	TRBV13	CASSLYSSTDTQYF	TGTGCCAGCAGCCTCTACTCTAGCACAGATACGCAGTATTTT
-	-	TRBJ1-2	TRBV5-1	CASSLNFLTRGYTF	TGCGCCAGCAGCTTGAACTTTCTGACCCGTGGCTACACCTTC
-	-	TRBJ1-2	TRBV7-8	CASSSHPDNYGYTF	TGTGCCAGCAGCTCCCATCCGGACAACTATGGCTACACCTTC
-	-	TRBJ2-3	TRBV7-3	CASSRSLDGTQYF	TGTGCCAGCAGCCGGTCCCTCGATGGTACGCAGTATTTT
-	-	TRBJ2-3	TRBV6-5	CASRRVGDTQYF	TGTGCCAGCAGAAGGGTGGGAGATACGCAGTATTTT
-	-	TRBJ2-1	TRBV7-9	CASSAMGEDNEQFF	TGTGCCAGCAGCGCCATGGGGGAGGACAATGAGCAGTTCTTC
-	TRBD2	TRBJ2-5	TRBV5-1	CASSSTSEPGTQYF	TGCGCCAGCAGCTCGACTAGCGAACCTGGGACCCAGTACTTC
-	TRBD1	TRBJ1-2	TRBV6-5	CASRTGHYYGYTF	TGTGCCAGCCGGACAGGTCACTACTATGGCTACACCTTC
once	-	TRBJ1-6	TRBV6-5	CASSYLGLSPLHF	TGTGCCAGCAGTTACTTGGGACTTTCCCCCCTCCACTTT
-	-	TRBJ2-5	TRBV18	CASSPVKETQYF	TGTGCCAGCTCACCAGTGAAAGAGACCCAGTACTTC
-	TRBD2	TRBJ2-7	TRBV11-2	CASSLRAGGTGLYEQYF	TGTGCCAGCAGCTTAAGAGCGGGAGGGACGGGGCTTTACGAGCAGTACTTC
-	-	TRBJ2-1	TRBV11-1	CASSLAMGHNNEQFF	TGTGCCAGCAGCTTAGCGATGGGACATAACAATGAGCAGTTCTTC
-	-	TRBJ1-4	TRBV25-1	CASSEVGDEKLFF	TGTGCCAGCAGTGAGGTGGGGGATGAAAAACTGTTTTTT
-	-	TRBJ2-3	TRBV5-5	CASSLLSGSSTDTQYF	TGTGCCAGCAGCTTGTTGTCGGGGTCAAGCACAGATACGCAGTATTTT
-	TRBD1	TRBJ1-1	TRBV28	CASRAGGPNTEAFF	TGTGCCAGCAGGGCAGGGGGGCCGAACACTGAAGCTTTCTTT
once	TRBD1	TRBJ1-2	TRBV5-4	CASSGTGQGNYGYTF	TGTGCCAGCAGCGGGACAGGACAGGGGAACTATGGCTACACCTTC
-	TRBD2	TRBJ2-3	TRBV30	CAWKEGLAGDIYSTQYF	TGTGCCTGGAAGGAGGGACTAGCGGGAGACATTTACAGTACGCAGTATTTT
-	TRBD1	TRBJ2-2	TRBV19	CASTRQGHTGELFF	TGTGCCAGTACCCGACAGGGACACACCGGGGAGCTGTTTTTT
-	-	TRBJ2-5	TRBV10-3	CAISDLGQETQYF	TGTGCCATCAGTGATTTGGGCCAAGAGACCCAGTACTTC
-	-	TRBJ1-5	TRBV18	CASSPTGEENNQPQHF	TGTGCCAGCTCACCCACTGGGGAGGAGAACAATCAGCCCCAGCATTTT
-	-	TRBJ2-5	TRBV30	CAWSAIFSGEETQYF	TGTGCCTGGAGCGCAATTTTTAGCGGAGAAGAGACCCAGTACTTC
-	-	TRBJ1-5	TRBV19	CASSIREAGQPQHF	TGTGCCAGTAGTATTCGAGAAGCGGGTCAGCCCCAGCATTTT
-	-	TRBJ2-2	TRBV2	CASSELGMVNTGELFF	TGTGCCAGCAGTGAACTAGGGATGGTGAACACCGGGGAGCTGTTTTTT
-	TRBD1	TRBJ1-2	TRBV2	CASSRQGTNYGYTF	TGTGCCAGCAGTAGACAGGGGACGAACTATGGCTACACCTTC
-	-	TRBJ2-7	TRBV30	CAWSKGSGEQYF	TGTGCCTGGAGCAAAGGGTCTGGCGAGCAGTACTTC
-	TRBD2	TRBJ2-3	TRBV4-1	CASSRQGLAGSGSTDTQYF	TGCGCCAGCAGCCGCCAGGGACTAGCGGGAAGTGGTAGCACAGATACGCAGTATTTT